One sample yielded the 17 T cell receptor beta chains listed below, sequenced in a study of beta chain features in type 1 diabetes. Study-level results: A moderate, significant TCRB CDR3 shortening appeared in type 1 diabetes across four CD4+ subsets.

Their recognized antigens are unknown. What was sequenced were expressed TCRB transcripts, since all of the isolated RNA had been reverse transcribed. Produced via immunoSEQ multiplex PCR; TCRdb's table is partial and in-frame only. The sample records approximately 270,000 clones, roughly 13% being singletons. The sample taken for sequencing was naive CD4+ T cells from blood. The receptor source for this set is a man aged 30 to 39 with type 1 diabetes.

This chain uses TRBV5-4 with TRBJ1-1; D not resolved. V shed 4 bases and J shed 3 bases, with 4 bases lying between them. Germline CDR1 SGHNT, CDR2 YYREEE (reference sequence). CDR3 length equals 11 residues. The CDR3 sequence is CASSRDTEAFF. For the CDR3, the DNA is TGTGCCAGCAGCCGGGACACTGAAGCTTTCTTT.

There are a few counts of this clone. The genes are TRBV9 and TRBJ1-3, with a tentative D call TRBD1 (6 bases). CDR1 SGDLS and CDR2 YYNGEE come from the germline V gene. CDR3 size: 16 residues. V shed 2 bases and J shed 2 bases, with 14 bases lying between them. The CDR3 DNA is TGTGCCAGCAGCGTCGACCCGGACAGAACTGGAAACACCATATATTTT. Protein sequence: CASSVDPDRTGNTIYF.

This clone was seen a few times. CDR3 loop: CAISEAGDGNTEAFF. In nucleotides, the CDR3 is TGTGCCATCAGTGAGGCAGGGGACGGGAACACTGAAGCTTTCTTT. V usage is TRBV10-3 and J usage is TRBJ1-1, with a tentative D call TRBD1 (6 bases). V was shortened by 2 bases and J by 1 base, with 11 bases between the two germline ends. There are 15 residues in the CDR3. Germline CDR1 ENHRY, CDR2 SYGVKD.

There are a few counts of this clone. The chain links TRBV20-1 to TRBJ1-4; a weak D match, TRBD1 (6 bases). This CDR3 has 11 amino acids. CDR1 is DFQATT, CDR2 SNEGSKA, per germline (reference sequence). Trimming cost V 6 bases and J 8 bases, with 10 bases left between them. The CDR3 sequence is CSAATGEKLFF. CDR3 DNA sequence: TGCAGTGCCGCAACAGGGGAAAAACTGTTTTTT.

The rearrangement uses TRBV9 and TRBJ2-2, with D possibly TRBD2 on 7 matching bases. The CDR3 runs 16 residues. Germline CDR1 and CDR2: SGDLS and YYNGEE. Deletions cut 3 bases from V and 4 bases from J, with 16 bases between. This CDR3 is CASSATQGGGTGELFF. CDR3 coding DNA: TGTGCCAGCAGCGCGACTCAGGGAGGGGGCACCGGGGAGCTGTTTTTT.

This clone has just a few counts. J is TRBJ1-5 and V is TRBV20-1, with D uncertain. The germline gives CDR1 DFQATT, CDR2 SNEGSKA (reference sequence). Trimming pared 3 bases from V and 9 bases from J, leaving 3 bases between. The CDR3 extends over 9 amino acids. The CDR3 sequence is CSASVPQHF. The CDR3 nucleotides read TGCAGTGCTAGCGTGCCCCAGCATTTT.

In its sample, this clone was seen a few times. The CDR3 coding sequence is TGTGCCACCAGCAGAGATCGGGGGGGGCTAGACGAGCAGTACTTC. Its translation: CATSRDRGGLDEQYF. The chain joins TRBV15 to TRBJ2-7, with 8 bases aligning to TRBD2. This CDR3 region has 15 residues. Germline V gene sequence: CDR1 LNHNV, CDR2 YYDKDF (reference sequence). Trimming took 0 bases from V and 5 from J; bases not matched to a gene: 6.

This clone has a handful of counts. This chain connects TRBV5-1 to TRBJ2-6, with D unclear. This CDR3 has 15 residues. CDR1 and CDR2 (germline): SGHRS, YFSETQ. The V end was cut by 1 base, the J end by 1 base, with 6 bases between. This CDR3 is CASSLTVSGANVLTF. CDR3 nucleotides: TGCGCCAGCAGCTTGACTGTATCTGGGGCCAACGTCCTGACTTTC.

The chain uses TRBV5-1 and TRBJ2-5, with 12 bases matching TRBD1. Germline assignment: CDR1 SGHRS and CDR2 YFSETQ. There are 17 residues in the CDR3. Trimming took 0 bases from V and 4 from J; bases not matched to a gene: 7. CDR3 sequence: CASSLAPGQGAGETQYF. CDR3 bases: TGCGCCAGCAGCTTGGCGCCGGGACAGGGGGCTGGAGAGACCCAGTACTTC.

This clone was recorded a few times. The chain combines TRBV27 with TRBJ2-1, with a weak D call TRBD1 (5 bases). The germline CDR1 and CDR2 sequences are MNHEY and SMNVEV (reference sequence). This CDR3 region has 15 residues. V lost 3 bases and J 3 bases, leaving 12 bases between the germline ends. For the CDR3, the DNA is TGTGCCAGCAGTTTCCAGGGCTTGCACTACAATGAGCAGTTCTTC. Protein product: CASSFQGLHYNEQFF.

DNA for the CDR3: TGTGCCAGCAGCTTAGGGCCCCAAGAGACCCAGTACTTC. This gives the protein CASSLGPQETQYF. The chain combines TRBV7-2 with TRBJ2-5; unclear D gene. Deletions cut 1 base from V and 1 base from J, with 4 bases between. The CDR3 covers 13 residues. Looked up from germline, CDR1 is SGHTA and CDR2 is FQGNSA.

The chain recombines TRBV5-4 with TRBJ2-5; TRBD1 is a possible D gene (7 bases). The germline CDR1 and CDR2 sequences are SGHNT and YYREEE (reference sequence). V lost 4 bases and J lost 1, with 11 bases in between. There are 14 residues in the CDR3. The CDR3 here is CASSQGGSQETQYF. The CDR3 nucleotides read TGTGCCAGCAGCCAGGGGGGTAGCCAAGAGACCCAGTACTTC.

This clone appeared a few times. The rearrangement joins TRBV5-1 to TRBJ2-3; 7 nucleotides agree with TRBD1. CDR1 is SGHRS, CDR2 YFSETQ, per germline. The ends lost 4 bases at V and 6 bases at J; junction bases unmatched: 14. The CDR3 sequence is 16 residues long. The CDR3 is CASSIRTGFSPDTQYF. In DNA, the CDR3 is TGCGCCAGCAGCATCAGGACAGGTTTTTCCCCGGATACGCAGTATTTT.

Only a few counts were recorded for this clone. The chain links TRBV5-1 to TRBJ2-5, with D perhaps TRBD1 (5 bases). The CDR3 spans 16 residues. With 0 bases removed from V and 3 bases from J, the gap between germline ends came to 15 bases. Germline values: CDR1 SGHRS, CDR2 YFSETQ. CDR3 region: CASSLAAGILEETQYF. The CDR3 region has the DNA TGCGCCAGCAGCTTGGCCGCAGGGATATTGGAAGAGACCCAGTACTTC. The full variable domain, completed using reference TRBV5-1 and TRBJ2-5, is KAGVTQTPRYLIKTRGQQVTLSCSPISGHRSVSWYQQTPGQGLQFLFEYFSETQRNKGNFPGRFSGRQFSNSRSEMNVSTLELGDSALYLCASSLAAGILEETQYFGPGTRLLVL.

The sample holds a few counts of this clone. The J gene is TRBJ2-1, the V gene TRBV9; 9 positions agree with TRBD2. The J segment lost 9 bases and the V segment lost 0 bases, leaving 10 bases of the junction unmatched. Per germline, CDR1 SGDLS and CDR2 YYNGEE. The CDR3 contains 16 residues. Here the CDR3 reads CASSVDAGGPSGEQFF. CDR3 nucleotide sequence: TGTGCCAGCAGCGTAGATGCGGGAGGGCCCTCTGGTGAGCAGTTCTTC.

The table lists this clone with a few counts. One junction end disagrees with the germline gene, perhaps due to a read error. This chain joins TRBV7-2 and TRBJ2-1; 11 bases map to TRBD2. Germline V gives CDR1 SGHTA, CDR2 FQGNSA. The CDR3 runs to 19 residues. The CDR3: CASSSDSILAGGPYNEQFF. In DNA, the CDR3 is TGTGCCAGCAGCTCAGACTCGATTTTAGCGGGAGGGCCCTATAATGAGCAGTTCTTC.

This chain uses TRBV6-5 with TRBJ2-3, with D maybe TRBD1 (6 bases). V was pared by 8 bases and J by 1 base, with 10 bases between. The CDR3 has 13 residues. Germline CDR1 MNHEY, CDR2 SVGAGI. CDR3 DNA sequence: TGTGCCAGCGGGCGACAGGGCACAGATACGCAGTATTTT. Residues: CASGRQGTDTQYF.